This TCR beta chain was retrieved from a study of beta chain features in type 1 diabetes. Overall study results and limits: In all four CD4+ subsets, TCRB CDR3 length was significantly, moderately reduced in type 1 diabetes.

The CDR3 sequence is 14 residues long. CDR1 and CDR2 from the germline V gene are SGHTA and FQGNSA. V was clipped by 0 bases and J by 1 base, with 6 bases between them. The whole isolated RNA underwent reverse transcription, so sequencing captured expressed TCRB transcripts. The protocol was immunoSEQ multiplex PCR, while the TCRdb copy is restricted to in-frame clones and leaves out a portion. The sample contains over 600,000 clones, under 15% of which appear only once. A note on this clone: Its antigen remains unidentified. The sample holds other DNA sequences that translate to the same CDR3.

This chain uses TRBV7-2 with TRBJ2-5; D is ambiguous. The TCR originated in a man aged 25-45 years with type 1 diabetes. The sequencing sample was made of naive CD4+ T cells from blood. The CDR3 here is CASSLAGGQETQYF. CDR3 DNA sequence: TGTGCCAGCAGCTTAGCGGGCGGCCAAGAGACCCAGTACTTC.